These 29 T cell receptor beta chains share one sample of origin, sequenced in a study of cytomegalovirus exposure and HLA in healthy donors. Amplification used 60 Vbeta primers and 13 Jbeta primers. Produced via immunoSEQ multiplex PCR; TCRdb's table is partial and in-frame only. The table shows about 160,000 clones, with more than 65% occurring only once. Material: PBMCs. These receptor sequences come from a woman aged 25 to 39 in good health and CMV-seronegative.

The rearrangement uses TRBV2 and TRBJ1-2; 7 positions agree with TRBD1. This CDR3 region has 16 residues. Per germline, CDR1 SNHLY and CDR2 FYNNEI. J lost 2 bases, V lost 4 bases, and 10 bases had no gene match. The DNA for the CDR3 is TGTGCCAGCAGTGTAGGGGGCAGAGCGTCCAACTATGGCTACACCTTC. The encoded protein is CASSVGGRASNYGYTF.

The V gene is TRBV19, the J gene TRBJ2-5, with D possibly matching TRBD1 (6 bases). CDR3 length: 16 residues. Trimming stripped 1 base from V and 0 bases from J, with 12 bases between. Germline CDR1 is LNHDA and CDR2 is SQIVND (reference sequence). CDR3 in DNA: TGTGCCAGTAGTATAGTTGGGGGACACAACCAAGAGACCCAGTACTTC. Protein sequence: CASSIVGGHNQETQYF. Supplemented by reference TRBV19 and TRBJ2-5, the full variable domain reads DGGITQSPKYLFRKEGQNVTLSCEQNLNHDAMYWYRQDPGQGLRLIYYSQIVNDFQKGDIAEGYSVSREKKESFPLTVTSAQKNPTAFYLCASSIVGGHNQETQYFGPGTRLLVL.

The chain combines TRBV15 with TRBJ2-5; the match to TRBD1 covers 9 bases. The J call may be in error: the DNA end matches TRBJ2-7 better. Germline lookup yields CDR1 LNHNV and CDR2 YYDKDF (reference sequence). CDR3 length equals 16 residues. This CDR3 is CATSRDRTGVAYEQYF. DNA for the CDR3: TGTGCCACCAGCAGAGATAGGACAGGGGTTGCCTACGAGCAGTACTTC.

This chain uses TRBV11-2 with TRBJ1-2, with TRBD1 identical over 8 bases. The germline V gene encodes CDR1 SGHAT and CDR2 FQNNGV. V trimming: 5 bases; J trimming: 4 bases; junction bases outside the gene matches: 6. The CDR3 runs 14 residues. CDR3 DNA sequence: TGTGCCAGCAGCCCAGGACAGGGTATCTATGGCTACACCTTC. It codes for CASSPGQGIYGYTF.

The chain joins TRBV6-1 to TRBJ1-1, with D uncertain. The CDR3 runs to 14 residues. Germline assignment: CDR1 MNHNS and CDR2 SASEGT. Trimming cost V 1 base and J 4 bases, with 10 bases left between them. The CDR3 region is CASSEGAGSTEAFF. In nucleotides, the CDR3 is TGTGCCAGCAGTGAAGGGGCGGGGAGCACTGAAGCTTTCTTT.

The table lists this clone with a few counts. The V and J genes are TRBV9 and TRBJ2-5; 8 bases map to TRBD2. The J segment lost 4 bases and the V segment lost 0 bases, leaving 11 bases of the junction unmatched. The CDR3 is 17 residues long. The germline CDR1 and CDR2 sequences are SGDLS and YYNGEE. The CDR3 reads CASSVAMTGSGGETQYF. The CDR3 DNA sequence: TGTGCCAGCAGCGTAGCCATGACAGGCAGCGGGGGAGAGACCCAGTACTTC.

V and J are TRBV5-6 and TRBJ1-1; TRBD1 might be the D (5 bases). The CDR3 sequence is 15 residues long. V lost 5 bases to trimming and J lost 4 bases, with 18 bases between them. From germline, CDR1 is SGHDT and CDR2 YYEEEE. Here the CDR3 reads CASRHSTGRGTEAFF. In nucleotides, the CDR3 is TGTGCCAGCAGGCATAGTACAGGAAGGGGCACTGAAGCTTTCTTT.

The CDR3 reads CASSSPGATGELFF. DNA for the CDR3: TGTGCCAGCAGCTCGCCAGGGGCCACCGGGGAGCTGTTTTTT. The rearrangement uses TRBV11-2 and TRBJ2-2; TRBD1 might be the D (6 bases). Germline assignment: CDR1 SGHAT and CDR2 FQNNGV. Trimming stripped 4 bases from V and 4 bases from J, with 10 bases between. The CDR3 totals 14 residues. The complete variable domain, with remaining parts taken from reference TRBV11-2 and TRBJ2-2, reads EAGVAQSPRYKIIEKRQSVAFWCNPISGHATLYWYQQILGQGPKLLIQFQNNGVVDDSQLPKDRFSAERLKGVDSTLKIQPAKLEDSAVYLCASSSPGATGELFFGEGSRLTVL.

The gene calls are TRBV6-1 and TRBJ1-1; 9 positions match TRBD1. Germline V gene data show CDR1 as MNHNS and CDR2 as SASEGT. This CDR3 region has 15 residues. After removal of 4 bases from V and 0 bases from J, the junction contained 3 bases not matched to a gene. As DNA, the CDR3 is TGTGCCAGCAGTGCCCGACAGGGGGTGAACACTGAAGCTTTCTTT. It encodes CASSARQGVNTEAFF.

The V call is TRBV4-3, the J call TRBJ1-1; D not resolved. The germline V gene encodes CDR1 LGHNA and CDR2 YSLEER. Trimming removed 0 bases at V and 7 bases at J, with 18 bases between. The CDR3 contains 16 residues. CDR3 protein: CASSQDPRGELGEAFF. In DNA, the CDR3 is TGCGCCAGCAGCCAAGATCCCCGAGGAGAGCTGGGTGAAGCTTTCTTT.

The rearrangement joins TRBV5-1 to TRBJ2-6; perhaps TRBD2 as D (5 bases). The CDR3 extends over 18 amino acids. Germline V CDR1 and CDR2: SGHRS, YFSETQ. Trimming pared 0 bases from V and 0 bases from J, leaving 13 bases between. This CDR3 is CASSLGRQDFSGANVLTF. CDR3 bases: TGCGCCAGCAGCTTGGGGCGGCAGGACTTCTCTGGGGCCAACGTCCTGACTTTC.

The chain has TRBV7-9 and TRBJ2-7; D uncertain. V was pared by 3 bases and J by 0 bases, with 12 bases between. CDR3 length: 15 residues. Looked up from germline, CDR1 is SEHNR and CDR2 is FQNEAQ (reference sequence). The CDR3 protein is CASSFEARSSYEQYF. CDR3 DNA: TGTGCCAGCAGCTTTGAGGCACGTAGCTCCTACGAGCAGTACTTC.

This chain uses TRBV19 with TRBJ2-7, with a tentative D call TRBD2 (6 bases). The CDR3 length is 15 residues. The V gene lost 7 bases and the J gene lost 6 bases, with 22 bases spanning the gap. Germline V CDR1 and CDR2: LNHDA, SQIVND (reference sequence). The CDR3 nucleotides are TGTGCCAGTACCCCCAGTCTCTTGGGGGGTCGCGAGCAGTACTTC. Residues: CASTPSLLGGREQYF. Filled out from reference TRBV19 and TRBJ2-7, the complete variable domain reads DGGITQSPKYLFRKEGQNVTLSCEQNLNHDAMYWYRQDPGQGLRLIYYSQIVNDFQKGDIAEGYSVSREKKESFPLTVTSAQKNPTAFYLCASTPSLLGGREQYFGPGTRLTVT.

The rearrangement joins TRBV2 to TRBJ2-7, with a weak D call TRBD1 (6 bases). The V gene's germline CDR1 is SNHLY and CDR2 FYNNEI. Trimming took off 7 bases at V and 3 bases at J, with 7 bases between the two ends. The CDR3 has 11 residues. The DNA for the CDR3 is TGTGCCAGCACAGGGGACTACGAGCAGTACTTC. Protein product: CASTGDYEQYF.

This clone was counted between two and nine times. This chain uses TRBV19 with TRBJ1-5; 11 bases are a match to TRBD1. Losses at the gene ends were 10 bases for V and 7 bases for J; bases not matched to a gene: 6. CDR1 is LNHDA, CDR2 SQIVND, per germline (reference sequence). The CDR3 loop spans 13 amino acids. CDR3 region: CATGQGEYQPQHF. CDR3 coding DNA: TGTGCCACGGGACAGGGGGAATACCAGCCCCAGCATTTT.

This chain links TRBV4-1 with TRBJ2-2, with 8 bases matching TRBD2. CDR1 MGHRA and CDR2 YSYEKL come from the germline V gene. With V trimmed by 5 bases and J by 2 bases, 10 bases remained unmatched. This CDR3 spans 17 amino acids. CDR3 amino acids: CASSARFSGTNTGELFF. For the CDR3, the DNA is TGCGCCAGCAGCGCGCGATTTAGCGGGACCAACACCGGGGAGCTGTTTTTT.

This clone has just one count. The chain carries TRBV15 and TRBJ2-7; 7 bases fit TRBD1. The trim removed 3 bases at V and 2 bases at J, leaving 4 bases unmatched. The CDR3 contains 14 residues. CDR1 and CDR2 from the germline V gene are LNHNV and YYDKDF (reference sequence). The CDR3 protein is CATSRRDSPYEQYF. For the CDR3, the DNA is TGTGCCACCAGCAGGAGGGACAGCCCCTACGAGCAGTACTTC.

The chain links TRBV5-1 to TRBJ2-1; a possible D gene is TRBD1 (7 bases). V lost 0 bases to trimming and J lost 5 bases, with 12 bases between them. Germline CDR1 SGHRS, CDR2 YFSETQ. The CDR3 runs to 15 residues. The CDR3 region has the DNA TGCGCCAGCAGCTTGGCCCAGGGGGGACACAATGAGCAGTTCTTC. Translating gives CASSLAQGGHNEQFF.

CDR3 nucleotides: TGCGCCAGCAGCTTATCAGGGGGGCCCTACGAGCAGTACTTC. Translation: CASSLSGGPYEQYF. V and J are TRBV5-1 and TRBJ2-7, with D maybe TRBD1 (7 bases). Trimming took 2 bases from V and 2 from J, leaving 11 bases between them. In germline, CDR1 is SGHRS, CDR2 YFSETQ. The CDR3 is made up of 14 amino acids.

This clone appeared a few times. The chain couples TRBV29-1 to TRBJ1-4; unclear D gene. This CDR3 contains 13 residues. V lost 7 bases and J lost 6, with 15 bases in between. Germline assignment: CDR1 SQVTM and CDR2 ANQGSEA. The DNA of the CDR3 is TGCAGCGCCGCTAGGACTTGGGATGAAAAACTGTTTTTT. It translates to CSAARTWDEKLFF.

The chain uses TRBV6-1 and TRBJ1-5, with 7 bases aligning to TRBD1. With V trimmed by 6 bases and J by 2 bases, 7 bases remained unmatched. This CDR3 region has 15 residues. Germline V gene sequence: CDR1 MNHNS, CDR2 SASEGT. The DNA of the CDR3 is TGTGCCAGCAGGTTTGACAGGGTAGGCAATCAGCCCCAGCATTTT. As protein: CASRFDRVGNQPQHF.

The CDR3 DNA reads TGTGCCAGCAGCTTGGAGGCAGGGACCGGGGAGCTGTTTTTT. This sequence encodes CASSLEAGTGELFF. V gene TRBV5-6 combines with J gene TRBJ2-2; perhaps TRBD1 as D (5 bases). CDR1 is SGHDT, CDR2 YYEEEE, per germline. Trimming stripped 0 bases from V and 5 bases from J, with 8 bases between. The CDR3 consists of 14 residues.

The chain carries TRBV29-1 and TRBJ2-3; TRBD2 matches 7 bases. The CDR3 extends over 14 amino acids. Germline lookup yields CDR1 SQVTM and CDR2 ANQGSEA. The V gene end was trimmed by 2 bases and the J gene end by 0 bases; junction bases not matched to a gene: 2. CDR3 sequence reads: CSVELAASTDTQYF. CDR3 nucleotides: TGCAGCGTTGAACTAGCGGCTAGCACAGATACGCAGTATTTT.

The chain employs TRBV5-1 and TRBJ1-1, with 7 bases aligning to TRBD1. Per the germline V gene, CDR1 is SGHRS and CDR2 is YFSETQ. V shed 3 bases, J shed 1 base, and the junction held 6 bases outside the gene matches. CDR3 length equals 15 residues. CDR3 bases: TGCGCCAGCAGCTCTTCCGGGACAGCGAACACTGAAGCTTTCTTT. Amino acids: CASSSSGTANTEAFF.

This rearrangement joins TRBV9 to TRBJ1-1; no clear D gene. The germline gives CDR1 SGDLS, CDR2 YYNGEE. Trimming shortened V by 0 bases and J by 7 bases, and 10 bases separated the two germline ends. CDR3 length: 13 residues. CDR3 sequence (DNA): TGTGCCAGCAGCGTAGCGGAGGGCCTTGAAGCTTTCTTT. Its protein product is CASSVAEGLEAFF.

The DNA of the CDR3 is TGTGCCAGCAGCTTAGGGTTGGGACAGGGGGTTTACGAGCAGTACTTC. Translating gives CASSLGLGQGVYEQYF. The chain is built from TRBV7-6 and TRBJ2-7; 11 bases line up with TRBD1. V shed 1 base, J shed 4 bases, and the junction held 6 bases outside the gene matches. The germline V gene has CDR1 SGHVS and CDR2 FNYEAQ. The CDR3 has 16 residues.

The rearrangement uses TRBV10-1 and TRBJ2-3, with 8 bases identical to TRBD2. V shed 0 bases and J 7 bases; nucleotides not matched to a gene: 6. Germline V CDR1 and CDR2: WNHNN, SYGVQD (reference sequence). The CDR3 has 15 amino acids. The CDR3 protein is CASSESTSVGNTQYF. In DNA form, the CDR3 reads TGCGCCAGCAGTGAGTCGACTAGCGTCGGAAATACGCAGTATTTT.

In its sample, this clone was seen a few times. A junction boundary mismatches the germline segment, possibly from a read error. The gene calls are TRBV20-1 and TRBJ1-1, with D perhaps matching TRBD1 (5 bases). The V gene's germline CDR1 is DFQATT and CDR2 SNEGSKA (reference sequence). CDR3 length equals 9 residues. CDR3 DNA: TGCAGTGCTAGAGATCTGGACAAATTT. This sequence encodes CSARDLDKF.

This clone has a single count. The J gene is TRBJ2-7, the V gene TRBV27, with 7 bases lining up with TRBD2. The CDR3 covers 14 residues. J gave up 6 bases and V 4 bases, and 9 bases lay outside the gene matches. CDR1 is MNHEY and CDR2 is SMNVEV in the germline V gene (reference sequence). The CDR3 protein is CASSYPGGAGEQYF. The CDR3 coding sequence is TGTGCCAGCAGTTATCCGGGGGGTGCCGGCGAGCAGTACTTC.